Here is one TCR beta chain with its context. This specimen comes from a study of blood T cell repertoires in COVID-19. Background on the study: Samples representing acute and convalescent COVID-19 were sourced from the United States, Italy and Spain. In each case, the material was cDNA or gDNA derived from T cells, B-cell-depleted T cells, or PBMCs.

The authors' processing: Amplification from reference gene primers served as the basis for estimated nucleated cell counts. The repertoire was sequenced with immunoSEQ multiplex PCR; TCRdb's copy has only in-frame clones and lacks some. The V and J calls and the clone size are those of that table, but D and trimming were determined from the DNA. The sample records hundreds of thousands of clones, roughly 84% being singletons. Germline V gene data show CDR1 as SGHVS and CDR2 as FQNEAQ. Trimming removed 1 base from V and 4 bases from J; junction bases left unmatched: 7. This CDR3 comprises 16 residues.

Sequencing input: peripheral blood. The chain uses TRBV7-8 and TRBJ2-7, with TRBD1 matching over 10 bases. The clonotype originates from a woman between 35 and 50 years old who had recovered from COVID-19. CDR3 in amino acids: CASSLVPDRGRYEQYF. CDR3 DNA sequence: TGTGCCAGCAGCTTAGTCCCTGACAGGGGGCGTTACGAGCAGTACTTC. Drawing the rest from reference TRBV7-8 and TRBJ2-7, the complete variable domain is GAGVSQSPRYKVAKRGQDVALRCDPISGHVSLFWYQQALGQGPEFLTYFQNEAQLDKSGLPSDRFFAERPEGSVSTLKIQRTQQEDSAVYLCASSLVPDRGRYEQYFGPGTRLTVT.